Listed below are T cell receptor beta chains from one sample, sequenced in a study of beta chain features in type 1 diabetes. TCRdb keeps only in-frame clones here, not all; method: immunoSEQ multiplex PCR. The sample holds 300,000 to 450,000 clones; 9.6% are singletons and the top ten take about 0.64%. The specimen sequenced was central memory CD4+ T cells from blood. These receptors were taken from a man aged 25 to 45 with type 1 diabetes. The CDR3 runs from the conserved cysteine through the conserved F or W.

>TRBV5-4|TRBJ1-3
CASSRTGSGNTIYF
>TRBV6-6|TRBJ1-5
CASSANSGEGGQPQHF
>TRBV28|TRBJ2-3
CASSTSGRADTQYF
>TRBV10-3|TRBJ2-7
CAISPAAGPSYEQYF
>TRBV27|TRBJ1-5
CASSPTRQGSQPQHF
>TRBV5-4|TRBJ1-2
CASSPRDASLYGYTF
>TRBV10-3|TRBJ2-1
CAGRGWNEQFF
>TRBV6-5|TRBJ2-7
CASSYQARGSEQYF
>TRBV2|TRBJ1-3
CASSEAIGNTIYF
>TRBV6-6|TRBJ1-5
CASRGRGMGQPQHF
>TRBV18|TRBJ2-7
CASSPPRAGGLYEQYF
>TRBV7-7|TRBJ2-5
CASSLNSGGQETQYF
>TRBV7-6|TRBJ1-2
CASSLTRTEGYTF
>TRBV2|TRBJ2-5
CAGRGRSETQYF
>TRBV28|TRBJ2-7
CASSQSTEQYF
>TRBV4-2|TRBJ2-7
CASSQEATFGRDAYEQYF
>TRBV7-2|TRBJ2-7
CASSSRSSYEQYF
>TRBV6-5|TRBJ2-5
CAISEGRDETQYF
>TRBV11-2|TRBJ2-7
CASSSPRQGHYEQYF
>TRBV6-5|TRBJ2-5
CASSYQQGRETQYF
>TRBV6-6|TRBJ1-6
CASSYPPTGQDSPLHF
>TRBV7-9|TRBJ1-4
CASSGLLTGLNEKLFF
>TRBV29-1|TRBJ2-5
CSALRGETQYF
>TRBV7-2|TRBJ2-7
CASSSLRTGGPGEQYF
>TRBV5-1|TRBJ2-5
CASSLGLAGVRSSETQYF
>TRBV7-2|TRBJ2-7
CASSSGQDYEQYF
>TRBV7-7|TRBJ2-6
CASSLGSSGANVLTF
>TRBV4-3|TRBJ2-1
CASSQGGLASEQFF
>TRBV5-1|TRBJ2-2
CASSLDSPNGELFF
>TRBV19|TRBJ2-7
CASKASGVYEQYF
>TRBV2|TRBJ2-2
CASRGATGDTGELFF
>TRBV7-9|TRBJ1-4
CASSTGWTGGGEKLFF
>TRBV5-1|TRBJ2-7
CASSLGNGQDYEQYF
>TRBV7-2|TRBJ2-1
CASSLTSGTYNEQFF
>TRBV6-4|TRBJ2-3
CASSDLRDTQYF
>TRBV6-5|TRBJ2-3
CASSYSLREGLDTQYF
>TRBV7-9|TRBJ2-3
CASSPSYVGGTDTQYF
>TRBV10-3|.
CAIMRGDTVYEQYF
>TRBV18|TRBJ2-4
CASSPTGPGEAKNIQYF
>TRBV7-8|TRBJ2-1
CASSLMQVWFF
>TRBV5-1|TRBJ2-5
CASSLSGAPSQETQYF
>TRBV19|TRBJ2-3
CASSIVAGAADTQYF
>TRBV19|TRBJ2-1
CASSGRQATAYNEQFF
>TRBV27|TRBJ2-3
CASSPLQREPPDTQYF
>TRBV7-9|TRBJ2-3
CASSPYGATDTQYF
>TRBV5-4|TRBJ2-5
CASSLDGAWETQYF
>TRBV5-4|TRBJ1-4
CASSLIQGGSEKLFF
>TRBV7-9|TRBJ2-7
CASSITSGYEQYF
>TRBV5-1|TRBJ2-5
CASSRDRGETQYF
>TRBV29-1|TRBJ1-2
CSVVSGRGYTF